A selection of T cell receptor beta chains follows, all from one sample in a study of blood T cell repertoires in COVID-19. TCRdb's table, derived via immunoSEQ multiplex PCR, lists solely in-frame clones and lacks some. The table shows roughly 200,000 clones, with 88% occurring only once. Specimen: peripheral blood. These receptors originate from a man younger than 35 with active or convalescent COVID-19. CDR3s include the opening cysteine and the closing phenylalanine or tryptophan. A D gene is named only where the DNA matches it firmly. Where a row states a size, it is once, few, many or the class of an expanded clone; other rows omit it.

j_call: TRBJ1-2; d_call: NA; cdr3_length: 13; clone_size: NA; v_call: TRBV19; cdr3_aa: CASSLGQIYGYTF; cdr3_nt: TGTGCCAGTAGTCTTGGACAGATCTATGGCTACACCTTC
j_call: TRBJ2-3; d_call: TRBD1; cdr3_length: 15; clone_size: NA; v_call: TRBV18; cdr3_aa: CASSPGTEETDTQYF; cdr3_nt: TGTGCCAGCTCACCGGGGACAGAGGAAACAGATACGCAGTATTTT
j_call: TRBJ2-1; d_call: TRBD2; cdr3_length: 17; clone_size: few; v_call: TRBV5-6; cdr3_aa: CASSLYLRAGLANEQFF; cdr3_nt: TGTGCCAGCAGCTTGTATCTCCGAGCGGGATTAGCTAATGAGCAGTTCTTC
j_call: TRBJ2-3; d_call: NA; cdr3_length: 12; clone_size: NA; v_call: TRBV15; cdr3_aa: CATSDWRDTQYF; cdr3_nt: TGTGCCACCAGCGACTGGAGAGATACGCAGTATTTT
j_call: TRBJ1-1; d_call: TRBD1; cdr3_length: 16; clone_size: NA; v_call: TRBV18; cdr3_aa: CASSPTTGGGGIEAFF; cdr3_nt: TGTGCCAGCTCACCAACGACAGGGGGCGGCGGGATTGAAGCTTTCTTT
j_call: TRBJ2-3; d_call: NA; cdr3_length: 14; clone_size: NA; v_call: TRBV5-6; cdr3_aa: CASSLGLSGDTQYF; cdr3_nt: TGTGCCAGCAGCTTGGGTCTCTCGGGAGATACGCAGTATTTT
j_call: TRBJ2-4; d_call: NA; cdr3_length: 16; clone_size: NA; v_call: TRBV27; cdr3_aa: CASSPAGSGAKNIQYF; cdr3_nt: TGTGCCAGCAGCCCCGCGGGTTCTGGGGCCAAAAACATTCAGTACTTC
j_call: TRBJ2-5; d_call: NA; cdr3_length: 13; clone_size: NA; v_call: TRBV5-1; cdr3_aa: CASSSGTFETQYF; cdr3_nt: TGCGCCAGCAGCTCCGGGACTTTTGAGACCCAGTACTTC
j_call: TRBJ1-2; d_call: NA; cdr3_length: 14; clone_size: NA; v_call: TRBV10-3; cdr3_aa: CAISESDTSYGYTF; cdr3_nt: TGTGCCATCAGTGAGTCGGACACCTCCTATGGCTACACCTTC
j_call: TRBJ1-2; d_call: NA; cdr3_length: 13; clone_size: NA; v_call: TRBV30; cdr3_aa: CAWSAGHYYGYTF; cdr3_nt: TGTGCCTGGAGTGCGGGACACTACTATGGCTACACCTTC
j_call: TRBJ1-1; d_call: NA; cdr3_length: 15; clone_size: NA; v_call: TRBV7-8; cdr3_aa: CASSSLSEGPAEAFF; cdr3_nt: TGTGCCAGCAGCTCCCTTTCGGAGGGGCCAGCGGAAGCTTTCTTT
j_call: TRBJ1-4; d_call: TRBD1; cdr3_length: 15; clone_size: NA; v_call: TRBV6-5; cdr3_aa: CASSYRTGENEKLFF; cdr3_nt: TGTGCCAGCAGTTACAGGACAGGGGAAAATGAAAAACTGTTTTTT
j_call: TRBJ2-1; d_call: TRBD2; cdr3_length: 17; clone_size: NA; v_call: TRBV5-4; cdr3_aa: CASSKGTSGGAANEQFF; cdr3_nt: TGTGCCAGCAGCAAAGGGACTAGCGGGGGGGCTGCGAATGAGCAGTTCTTC
j_call: TRBJ2-2; d_call: NA; cdr3_length: 16; clone_size: NA; v_call: TRBV6-4; cdr3_aa: CASSDSPNVFTGELFF; cdr3_nt: TGTGCCAGCAGTGACTCCCCTAATGTCTTCACCGGGGAGCTGTTTTTT
j_call: TRBJ1-5; d_call: NA; cdr3_length: 16; clone_size: NA; v_call: TRBV2; cdr3_aa: CASSDSTTRSNQPQHF; cdr3_nt: TGTGCCAGCAGTGATTCCACGACGAGGAGCAATCAGCCCCAGCATTTT
j_call: TRBJ2-5; d_call: TRBD1; cdr3_length: 14; clone_size: NA; v_call: TRBV19; cdr3_aa: CASNLGTGQETQYF; cdr3_nt: TGTGCCAGTAATCTAGGGACAGGCCAAGAGACCCAGTACTTC
j_call: TRBJ2-7; d_call: NA; cdr3_length: 12; clone_size: NA; v_call: TRBV7-2; cdr3_aa: CASSPYSYEQYF; cdr3_nt: TGTGCCAGCAGCCCGTACTCCTACGAGCAGTACTTC
j_call: TRBJ1-6; d_call: NA; cdr3_length: 12; clone_size: NA; v_call: TRBV19; cdr3_aa: CASRAYNSPLHF; cdr3_nt: TGTGCCAGCCGGGCCTATAATTCACCCCTCCACTTT
j_call: TRBJ1-1; d_call: NA; cdr3_length: 13; clone_size: NA; v_call: TRBV19; cdr3_aa: CASSRGGPLEAFF; cdr3_nt: TGTGCCAGTAGTCGGGGGGGACCTTTGGAAGCTTTCTTT
j_call: TRBJ1-1; d_call: NA; cdr3_length: 23; clone_size: NA; v_call: TRBV3-1/TRBV3-2; cdr3_aa: CASSQDASEGWKNSKPWSTEAFF; cdr3_nt: TGTGCCAGCAGCCAAGATGCGTCGGAGGGTTGGAAAAACAGTAAACCCTGGAGCACTGAAGCTTTCTTT
j_call: TRBJ2-1; d_call: NA; cdr3_length: 18; clone_size: NA; v_call: TRBV6-1; cdr3_aa: CASSERLVPRGLYNEQFF; cdr3_nt: TGTGCCAGCAGTGAAAGACTAGTCCCACGCGGTCTGTACAATGAGCAGTTCTTC
j_call: TRBJ1-4; d_call: NA; cdr3_length: 14; clone_size: NA; v_call: TRBV2; cdr3_aa: CASSPGDENEKLFF; cdr3_nt: TGTGCCAGCAGTCCAGGGGACGAAAATGAAAAACTGTTTTTT
j_call: TRBJ2-5; d_call: TRBD1; cdr3_length: 15; clone_size: NA; v_call: TRBV7-9; cdr3_aa: CASSSAQGFGETQYF; cdr3_nt: TGTGCCAGCAGCTCGGCACAGGGGTTCGGGGAGACCCAGTACTTC
j_call: TRBJ1-6; d_call: NA; cdr3_length: 14; clone_size: NA; v_call: TRBV19; cdr3_aa: CASSVDRGNSPLHF; cdr3_nt: TGTGCCAGTAGTGTTGACAGAGGTAATTCACCCCTCCACTTT
j_call: TRBJ1-1; d_call: NA; cdr3_length: 13; clone_size: NA; v_call: TRBV9; cdr3_aa: CASSGGWNTEAFF; cdr3_nt: TGTGCCAGCAGCGGAGGGTGGAACACTGAAGCTTTCTTT
j_call: TRBJ1-2; d_call: NA; cdr3_length: 14; clone_size: NA; v_call: TRBV7-9; cdr3_aa: CASSPLGGEYGYTF; cdr3_nt: TGTGCCAGCAGCCCCCTAGGGGGAGAATATGGCTACACCTTC
j_call: TRBJ1-6; d_call: TRBD1; cdr3_length: 14; clone_size: NA; v_call: TRBV2; cdr3_aa: CASRTGTANSPLHF; cdr3_nt: TGTGCCAGCAGGACCGGGACAGCTAATTCACCCCTCCACTTT
j_call: TRBJ2-3; d_call: TRBD1; cdr3_length: 15; clone_size: NA; v_call: TRBV5-1; cdr3_aa: CASSLGQGRTDTQYF; cdr3_nt: TGCGCCAGCAGCTTGGGACAGGGGCGCACAGATACGCAGTATTTT
j_call: TRBJ2-1; d_call: TRBD1; cdr3_length: 16; clone_size: NA; v_call: TRBV9; cdr3_aa: CASSVSLGQGFNEQFF; cdr3_nt: TGTGCCAGCAGCGTAAGTCTGGGACAGGGATTCAATGAGCAGTTCTTC
j_call: TRBJ1-2; d_call: NA; cdr3_length: 14; clone_size: NA; v_call: TRBV5-1; cdr3_aa: CASSLAIRAGGYTF; cdr3_nt: TGCGCCAGCAGCTTGGCCATCAGGGCCGGTGGCTACACCTTC
j_call: TRBJ2-5; d_call: NA; cdr3_length: 13; clone_size: NA; v_call: TRBV30; cdr3_aa: CAWGLALRETQYF; cdr3_nt: TGTGCCTGGGGGCTAGCGCTGCGGGAGACCCAGTACTTC
j_call: TRBJ1-3; d_call: TRBD1; cdr3_length: 17; clone_size: few; v_call: TRBV4-1; cdr3_aa: CASSQAGQGLTGNTIYF; cdr3_nt: TGCGCCAGCAGCCAAGCAGGACAGGGGCTTACTGGAAACACCATATATTTT
j_call: TRBJ2-7; d_call: TRBD1; cdr3_length: 14; clone_size: NA; v_call: TRBV6-5; cdr3_aa: CASSRQGAVGEQYF; cdr3_nt: TGTGCCAGCAGTCGCCAGGGGGCCGTTGGCGAGCAGTACTTC
j_call: TRBJ1-3; d_call: TRBD1; cdr3_length: 13; clone_size: NA; v_call: TRBV30; cdr3_aa: CALGQYSGNTIYF; cdr3_nt: TGTGCCTTGGGACAGTACTCTGGAAACACCATATATTTT
j_call: TRBJ1-4; d_call: NA; cdr3_length: 13; clone_size: NA; v_call: TRBV12-3/TRBV12-4; cdr3_aa: CASSGGGGEKLFF; cdr3_nt: TGTGCCAGCAGTGGGGGCGGCGGCGAAAAACTGTTTTTT
j_call: TRBJ2-7; d_call: TRBD1; cdr3_length: 15; clone_size: NA; v_call: TRBV5-6; cdr3_aa: CASSPGTGGRYEQYF; cdr3_nt: TGTGCCAGCAGCCCGGGGACAGGGGGCCGATACGAGCAGTACTTC
j_call: TRBJ1-6; d_call: TRBD1; cdr3_length: 16; clone_size: NA; v_call: TRBV19; cdr3_aa: CASRDQGGTYNSPLHF; cdr3_nt: TGTGCCAGTAGGGACCAGGGGGGCACCTATAATTCACCCCTCCACTTT